Presented here are 17 T cell receptor beta chains from one specimen sequenced in a study of blood T cell repertoires in COVID-19. Assay used: immunoSEQ multiplex PCR; TCRdb lists only in-frame clones, some missing. The sample has about 28,000 clones, roughly 90% seen once. The material sequenced was peripheral blood. Every receptor here comes from a human donor in a cohort sampled during active COVID-19.

The chain joins TRBV3-1 (or the pseudogene TRBV3-2) to TRBJ1-5, with unresolved D. The CDR3 contains 14 residues. CDR1 and CDR2 from the germline V gene are LGHDT and YNNKEL (reference sequence). V gave up 0 bases and J gave up 3 bases, with 6 bases separating them. CDR3 DNA: TGTGCCAGCAGCCAAGAGTTGGCCAATCAGCCCCAGCATTTT. Translation: CASSQELANQPQHF.

The chain carries TRBV2 and TRBJ2-7, with 10 bases matching TRBD1. CDR1 and CDR2 from the germline V gene are SNHLY and FYNNEI. The CDR3 covers 14 residues. V lost 5 bases, J lost 5 bases, and 6 bases stayed unmatched. The CDR3 DNA reads as TGTGCCAGCAGTCCGGGACAGGGGAGGGACGAGCAGTACTTC. Translating gives CASSPGQGRDEQYF.

The chain employs TRBV19 and TRBJ2-3; D is perhaps TRBD2 (6 bases). Trimming pared 5 bases from V and 5 bases from J, leaving 14 bases between. The CDR3 is made up of 14 amino acids. Germline V gene data show CDR1 as LNHDA and CDR2 as SQIVND (reference sequence). CDR3 loop: CASSFPMGGDTQYF. CDR3 bases: TGTGCCAGTAGTTTCCCCATGGGGGGAGATACGCAGTATTTT.

V usage is TRBV2 and J usage is TRBJ2-2; tentative D call: TRBD2 (7 bases). The V gene lost 8 bases and the J gene lost 2 bases, with 15 bases spanning the gap. Germline values: CDR1 SNHLY, CDR2 FYNNEI. The CDR3 runs to 15 residues. CDR3 sequence (DNA): TGTGCCAGCTTGGGGGGGCGGTCAAACACCGGGGAGCTGTTTTTT. It encodes CASLGGRSNTGELFF.

The DNA of the CDR3 is TGTGCCAGCAGCTTAGGGACAGGGGGCGCATATGAAAAACTGTTTTTT. This sequence encodes CASSLGTGGAYEKLFF. The chain employs TRBV7-9 and TRBJ1-4; TRBD1 matches 11 bases. The length of the CDR3 is 16 residues. From germline, CDR1 is SEHNR and CDR2 FQNEAQ (reference sequence). Losses at the gene ends were 1 base for V and 6 bases for J; bases not matched to a gene: 4.

The chain has TRBV21-1 and TRBJ2-5; TRBD1 reflects the table's D call only, with no check against the DNA. TRBV21-1 is tagged as a pseudogene. The CDR3 is made up of 13 amino acids. The CDR3 DNA follows: TGTGCCAGCAGTTGGACAGAACAAGAGACCCAGTACTTC. This translates into CASSWTEQETQYF.

V and J are TRBV24-1 and TRBJ2-5, with a tentative D call TRBD2 (8 bases). Trimming shortened V by 6 bases and J by 4 bases, and 17 bases separated the two germline ends. The CDR3 totals 15 residues. Germline assignment: CDR1 KGHDR and CDR2 SFDVKD. The DNA for the CDR3 is TGTGCCACCAGTCCACCGGGAGGGGGCCGAGAGACCCAGTACTTC. It codes for CATSPPGGGRETQYF.

V is TRBV27 and J is TRBJ1-2; TRBD1 might be the D (5 bases). The CDR3 has 13 residues. Trimming stripped 2 bases from V and 4 bases from J, with 8 bases between. Germline V lookup: CDR1 MNHEY, CDR2 SMNVEV (reference sequence). The DNA of the CDR3 is TGTGCCAGCAGTTTAGACGGGGGCTATGGCTACACCTTC. It is translated as CASSLDGGYGYTF.

This sequence joins TRBV5-1 and TRBJ1-1; 7 bases are a match to TRBD1. This CDR3 has 15 residues. Germline lookup yields CDR1 SGHRS and CDR2 YFSETQ. V lost 0 bases to trimming and J lost 1 base; unmatched junction nucleotides: 3. The CDR3, as DNA: TGCGCCAGCAGCTTGGAGGGGACAGAGAACACTGAAGCTTTCTTT. This gives the protein CASSLEGTENTEAFF.

V is TRBV6-6 and J is TRBJ1-3; tentative D call: TRBD1 (5 bases). This CDR3 spans 14 amino acids. The ends were cut back, 6 bases at V and 7 bases at J, with 16 bases in the middle. Germline CDR1 MNHNY, CDR2 SVGAGI (reference sequence). CDR3 region: CASRISGGYNTIYF. CDR3 coding DNA: TGTGCCAGCAGGATCTCGGGGGGATATAACACCATATATTTT.

The chain employs TRBV7-6 and TRBJ2-1; a possible D gene is TRBD2 (7 bases). Germline V gene lookup returns CDR1 SGHVS and CDR2 FNYEAQ. The V gene lost 5 bases and the J gene lost 8 bases, with 22 bases spanning the gap. This CDR3 contains 16 residues. CDR3 sequence reads: CASSSLGGAGVDEQFF. The CDR3 nucleotides read TGTGCCAGCAGCAGTCTTGGGGGGGCAGGGGTCGATGAGCAGTTCTTC.

The rearrangement uses TRBV7-6 and TRBJ1-1, with D uncertain. CDR3 length equals 15 residues. Per germline, CDR1 SGHVS and CDR2 FNYEAQ. The V end lost 3 bases, the J end lost 1 base, and 12 bases lay between the germline ends. In DNA form, the CDR3 reads TGTGCCAGCAGCTTCCATCTATCAGGGAACACTGAAGCTTTCTTT. Protein: CASSFHLSGNTEAFF.

The V call is TRBV6-2 or TRBV6-3, the J call TRBJ1-5; D unresolved. The CDR3 covers 14 residues. The germline CDR1 and CDR2 sequences are MNHEY and SVGEGT. The V end lost 3 bases, the J end lost 9 bases, and 15 bases lay between the germline ends. CDR3 loop: CASSYSPEIGPQHF. In DNA form, the CDR3 reads TGTGCCAGCAGTTATAGCCCAGAGATCGGGCCCCAGCATTTT.

This clone was observed a few times. V and J are TRBV6-1 and TRBJ1-5, with 7 bases aligning to TRBD1. This CDR3 has 14 residues. Germline-derived CDR1 and CDR2 are MNHNS and SASEGT. V lost 3 bases, J lost 6 bases, and 5 bases stayed unmatched. CDR3 sequence (DNA): TGTGCCAGCAGTGAGGGGGCAGGGGGTCAGCCCCAGCATTTT. Translated, it gives CASSEGAGGQPQHF.

The J gene is TRBJ2-2, the V gene TRBV5-1; 7 bases map to TRBD2. The CDR3 sequence is 15 residues long. Trimming took 2 bases from V and 0 from J; bases not matched to a gene: 1. CDR1 and CDR2 from the germline V gene are SGHRS and YFSETQ. The CDR3 DNA reads TGCGCCAGCAGCTTCGGGGGGACGAACACCGGGGAGCTGTTTTTT. Translating gives CASSFGGTNTGELFF.

This sequence joins TRBV19 and TRBJ2-6; tentatively, D is TRBD1 (7 bases). Germline values: CDR1 LNHDA, CDR2 SQIVND (reference sequence). The CDR3 loop spans 16 amino acids. V lost 10 bases and J 0 bases, leaving 16 bases between the germline ends. CDR3 residues: CATRGDGDSGANVLTF. The CDR3 DNA reads TGTGCCACCAGGGGGGACGGGGACTCTGGGGCCAACGTCCTGACTTTC.

The rearrangement joins TRBV19 to TRBJ2-3; 9 nucleotides match TRBD2. The CDR3 consists of 17 residues. Trimming at V came to 0 bases and at J to 5 bases, leaving 9 bases not matched to a gene. CDR1 is LNHDA, CDR2 SQIVND, per germline (reference sequence). The CDR3 reads CASSIDVAGERGDTQYF. CDR3 bases: TGTGCCAGTAGTATAGATGTAGCGGGGGAACGGGGAGATACGCAGTATTTT.